This T cell receptor (beta chain) came from a study of T cells in Graves' hyperthyroidism and ophthalmopathy. There were TCR beta CDR3 regions amplified from RNA transcripts. Using the HTBI primer set, a first-round RT-PCR was run on the TCR CDR3. In TCRdb, the multiplex PCR reads were re-called with MiXCR into one record per CDR3 protein. The table includes about 410,000 distinct CDR3 sequences, roughly 14% detected once. This clonotype was recorded at least ten times. Its antigen is unidentified. CDR3 length: 14 amino acids. The ends were cut back, 6 bases at V and 0 bases at J, with 11 bases in the middle. Germline-derived CDR1 and CDR2 are MNHNS and SASEGT. Exclusion of a patient resulted from uncontrolled infection, other autoimmune disease, pregnancy or lactation. Study-wide points: For ophthalmopathy, model prediction preceded onset by a median roughly 5.9 months.

Material: blood. The chain links TRBV6-1 to TRBJ1-1; D call uncertain. The sequence was collected from a man aged 18 to 30 with Graves' ophthalmopathy. As DNA, the CDR3 is TGTGCCAGCAGGAGAAAGCTTATGAACACTGAAGCTTTCTTT. Translation: CASRRKLMNTEAFF.